This TCR beta chain derives from a study of blood T cell repertoires in COVID-19. The CDR3 has 15 residues. The V segment lost 4 bases and the J segment 4 bases; nucleotides outside the gene matches: 4. Germline-derived CDR1 and CDR2 are SNHLY and FYNNEI. TCRdb keeps only in-frame clones here, not all; method: immunoSEQ multiplex PCR. The table records about 250,000 clones, about 93% of them present only once. The receptor was isolated from a woman aged 18-29 years who had recovered from COVID-19. The chain carries TRBV2 and TRBJ2-3; TRBD2 matches 11 bases. The sample taken for sequencing was PBMCs or T cells enriched from blood (not recorded which). The CDR3 coding sequence is TGTGCCAGCAGTGTCCTAGCGGGAGGTGCAGATACGCAGTATTTT. Its translation: CASSVLAGGADTQYF.